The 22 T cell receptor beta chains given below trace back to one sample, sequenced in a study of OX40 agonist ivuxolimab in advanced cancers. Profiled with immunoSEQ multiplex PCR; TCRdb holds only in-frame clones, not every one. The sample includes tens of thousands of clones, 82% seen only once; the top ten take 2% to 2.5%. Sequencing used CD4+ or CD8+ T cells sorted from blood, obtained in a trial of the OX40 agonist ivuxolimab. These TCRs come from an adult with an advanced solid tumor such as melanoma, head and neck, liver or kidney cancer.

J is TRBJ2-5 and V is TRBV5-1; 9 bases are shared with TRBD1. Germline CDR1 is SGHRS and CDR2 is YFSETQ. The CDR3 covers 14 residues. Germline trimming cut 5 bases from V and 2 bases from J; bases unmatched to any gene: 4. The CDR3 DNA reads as TGCGCCAGCAGGGCCGGGACAGGGCAAGAGACCCAGTACTTC. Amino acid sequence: CASRAGTGQETQYF.

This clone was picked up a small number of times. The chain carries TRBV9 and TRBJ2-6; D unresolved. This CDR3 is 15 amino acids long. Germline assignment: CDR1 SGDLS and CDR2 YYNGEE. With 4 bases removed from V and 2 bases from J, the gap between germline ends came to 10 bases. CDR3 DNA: TGTGCCAGCAGCTCGCGTCGAACTGGGGCCAACGTCCTGACTTTC. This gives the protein CASSSRRTGANVLTF.

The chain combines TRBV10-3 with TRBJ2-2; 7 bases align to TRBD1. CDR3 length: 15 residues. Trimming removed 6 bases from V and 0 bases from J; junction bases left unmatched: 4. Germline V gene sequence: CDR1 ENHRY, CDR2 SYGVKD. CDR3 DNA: TGTGCCATCAGATGGGACAGTACGAACACCGGGGAGCTGTTTTTT. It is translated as CAIRWDSTNTGELFF.

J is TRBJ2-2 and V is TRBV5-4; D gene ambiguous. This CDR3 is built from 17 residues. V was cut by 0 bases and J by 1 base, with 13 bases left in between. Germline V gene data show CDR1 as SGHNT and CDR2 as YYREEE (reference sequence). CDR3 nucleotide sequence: TGTGCCAGCAGCTTGGGTTTGGCGGAGATGAACACCGGGGAGCTGTTTTTT. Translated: CASSLGLAEMNTGELFF.

CDR3 sequence: CASALQGGSYEQYF. CDR3 nucleotide sequence: TGTGCCAGCGCTCTCCAGGGTGGCTCCTACGAGCAGTACTTC. V usage is TRBV5-6 and J usage is TRBJ2-7, with D tentatively TRBD1 (5 bases). Germline V gene sequence: CDR1 SGHDT, CDR2 YYEEEE. Trimming removed 7 bases from V and 0 bases from J, with 14 bases in between. The CDR3 contains 14 residues.

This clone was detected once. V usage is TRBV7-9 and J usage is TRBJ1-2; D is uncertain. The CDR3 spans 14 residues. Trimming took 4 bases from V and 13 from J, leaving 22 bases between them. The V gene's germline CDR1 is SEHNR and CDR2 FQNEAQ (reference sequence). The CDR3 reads CASSSQTSFVSATF. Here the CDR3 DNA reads TGTGCCAGCAGCTCCCAGACGAGTTTTGTCTCTGCCACCTTC.

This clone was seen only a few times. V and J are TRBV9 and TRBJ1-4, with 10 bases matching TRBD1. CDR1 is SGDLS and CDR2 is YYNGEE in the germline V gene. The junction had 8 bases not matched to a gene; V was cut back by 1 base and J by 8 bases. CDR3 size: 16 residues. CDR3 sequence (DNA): TGTGCCAGCAGCGTAAACCCGACAGGGGGCGACGAAAAACTGTTTTTT. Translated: CASSVNPTGGDEKLFF.

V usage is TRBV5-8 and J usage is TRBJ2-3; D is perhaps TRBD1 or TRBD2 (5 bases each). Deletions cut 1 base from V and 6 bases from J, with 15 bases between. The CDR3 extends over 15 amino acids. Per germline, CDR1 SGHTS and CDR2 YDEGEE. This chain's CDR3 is CASSLWAGGDDTQYF. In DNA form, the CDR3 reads TGTGCCAGCAGCTTGTGGGCGGGTGGGGACGATACGCAGTATTTT.

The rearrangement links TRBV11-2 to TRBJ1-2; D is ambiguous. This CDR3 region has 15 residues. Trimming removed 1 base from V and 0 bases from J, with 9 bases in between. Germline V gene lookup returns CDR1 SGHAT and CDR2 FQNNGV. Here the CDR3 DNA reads TGTGCCAGCAGCTTAGTGAGGGCCCCTAACTATGGCTACACCTTC. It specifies CASSLVRAPNYGYTF.

CDR3 sequence (DNA): TGTGCCAGCAGCGCCGGACTAGCGGGAGTAGGGGCCAAAAACATTCAGTACTTC. This gives the protein CASSAGLAGVGAKNIQYF. The chain links TRBV5-4 to TRBJ2-4; 13 positions agree with TRBD2. Trimming took 4 bases from V and 1 from J; bases not matched to a gene: 8. CDR3 length equals 18 residues. Germline loops: CDR1 SGHNT, CDR2 YYREEE (reference sequence).

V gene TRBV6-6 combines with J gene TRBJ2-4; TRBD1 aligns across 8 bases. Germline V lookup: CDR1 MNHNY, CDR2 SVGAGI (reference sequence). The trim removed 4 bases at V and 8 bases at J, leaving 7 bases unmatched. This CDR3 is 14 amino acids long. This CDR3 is CASSSQDRGDIQYF. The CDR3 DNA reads TGTGCCAGCAGTTCTCAAGACAGGGGAGACATTCAGTACTTC.

In DNA form, the CDR3 reads TGTGCCAGCAGTTACAGGGGGCGCCTCTCTGAAGCTTTCTTT. Translation gives CASSYRGRLSEAFF. The V call is TRBV28, the J call TRBJ1-1, with 9 bases aligning to TRBD1. Trimming cost V 4 bases and J 6 bases; bases outside gene matches: 6. The CDR3 extends over 14 amino acids. CDR1 MDHEN and CDR2 SYDVKM come from the germline V gene.

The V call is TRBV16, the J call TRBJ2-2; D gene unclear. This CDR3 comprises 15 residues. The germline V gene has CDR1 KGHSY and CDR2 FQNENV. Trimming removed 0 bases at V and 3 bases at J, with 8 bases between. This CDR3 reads CASSQSYTDTGELFF. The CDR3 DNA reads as TGTGCCAGCAGCCAATCCTACACCGACACCGGGGAGCTGTTTTTT.

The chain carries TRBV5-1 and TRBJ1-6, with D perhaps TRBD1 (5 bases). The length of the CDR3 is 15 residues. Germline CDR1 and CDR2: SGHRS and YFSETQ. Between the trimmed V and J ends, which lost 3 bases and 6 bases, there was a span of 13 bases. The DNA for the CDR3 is TGCGCCAGCAGCTCGACAGCCCGGGCTAATTCACCCCTCCACTTT. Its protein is CASSSTARANSPLHF.

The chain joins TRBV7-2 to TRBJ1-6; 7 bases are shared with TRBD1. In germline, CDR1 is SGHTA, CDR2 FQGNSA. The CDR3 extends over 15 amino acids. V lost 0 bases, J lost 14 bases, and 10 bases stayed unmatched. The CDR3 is CASSLANRGQDSLHF. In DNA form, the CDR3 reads TGTGCCAGCAGCTTAGCGAACAGGGGTCAGGATTCCCTCCACTTT.

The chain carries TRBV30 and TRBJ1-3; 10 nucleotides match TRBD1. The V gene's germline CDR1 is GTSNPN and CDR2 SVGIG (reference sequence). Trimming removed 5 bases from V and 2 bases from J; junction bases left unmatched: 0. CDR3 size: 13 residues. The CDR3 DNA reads TGTGCCTGGGACAGGGGGCCTGGAAACACCATATATTTT. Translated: CAWDRGPGNTIYF.

DNA of the CDR3: TGTGCCAGCAGGGCTAGCGGCACCGGGGAGCTGTTTTTT. Translating it yields CASRASGTGELFF. V usage is TRBV9 and J usage is TRBJ2-2; 7 positions match TRBD2. The CDR3 extends over 13 amino acids. Trimming took 5 bases from V and 4 from J; bases not matched to a gene: 2. Germline CDR1 and CDR2: SGDLS and YYNGEE.

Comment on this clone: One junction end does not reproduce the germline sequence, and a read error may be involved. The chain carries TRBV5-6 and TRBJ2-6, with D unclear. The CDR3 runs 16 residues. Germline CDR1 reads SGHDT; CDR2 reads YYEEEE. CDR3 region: CASSLNGRSEANVLTF. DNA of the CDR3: TGTGCCAGCAGCTTGAATGGTCGCTCTGAGGCCAACGTCCTGACTTTC.

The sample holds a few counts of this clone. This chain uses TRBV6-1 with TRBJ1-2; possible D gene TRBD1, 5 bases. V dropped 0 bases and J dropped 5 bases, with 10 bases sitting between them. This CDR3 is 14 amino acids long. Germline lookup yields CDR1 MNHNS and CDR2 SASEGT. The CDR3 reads CASSEAGGGYGYTF. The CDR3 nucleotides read TGTGCCAGCAGTGAAGCCGGCGGGGGGTATGGCTACACCTTC.

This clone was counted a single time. The CDR3 sequence: CASSIGLAGVGEQFF. The CDR3 DNA sequence: TGTGCCAGCAGCATAGGACTAGCGGGAGTGGGGGAGCAGTTCTTC. J is TRBJ2-1 and V is TRBV7-8, with 13 positions matching TRBD2. With V trimmed by 5 bases and J by 10 bases, 8 bases remained unmatched. The CDR3 has 15 amino acids. From germline, CDR1 is SGHVS and CDR2 FQNEAQ.

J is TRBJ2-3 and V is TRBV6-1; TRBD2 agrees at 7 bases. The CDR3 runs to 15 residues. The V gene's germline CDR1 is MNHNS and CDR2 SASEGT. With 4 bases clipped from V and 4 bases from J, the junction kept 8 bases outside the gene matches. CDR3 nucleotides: TGTGCCAGCAGTGGAACGGGCGGGAGAGCAGATACGCAGTATTTT. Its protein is CASSGTGGRADTQYF.

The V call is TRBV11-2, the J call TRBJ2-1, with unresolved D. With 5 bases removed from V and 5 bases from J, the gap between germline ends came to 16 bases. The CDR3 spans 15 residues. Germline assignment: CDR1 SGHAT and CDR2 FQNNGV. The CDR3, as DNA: TGTGCCAGCAGCCTCTCCCCGGGCGTCCACAATGAGCAGTTCTTC. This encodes CASSLSPGVHNEQFF. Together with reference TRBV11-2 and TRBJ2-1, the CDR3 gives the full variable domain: EAGVAQSPRYKIIEKRQSVAFWCNPISGHATLYWYQQILGQGPKLLIQFQNNGVVDDSQLPKDRFSAERLKGVDSTLKIQPAKLEDSAVYLCASSLSPGVHNEQFFGPGTRLTVL.